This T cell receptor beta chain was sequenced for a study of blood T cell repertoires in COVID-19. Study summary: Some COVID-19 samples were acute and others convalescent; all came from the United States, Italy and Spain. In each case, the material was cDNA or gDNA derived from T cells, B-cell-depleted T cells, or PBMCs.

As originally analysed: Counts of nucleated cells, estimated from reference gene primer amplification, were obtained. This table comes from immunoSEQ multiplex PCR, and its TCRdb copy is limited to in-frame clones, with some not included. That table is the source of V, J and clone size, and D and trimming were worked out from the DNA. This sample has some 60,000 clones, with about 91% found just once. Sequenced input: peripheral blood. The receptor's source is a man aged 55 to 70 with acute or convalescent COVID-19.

The CDR3 bases are TGTGCCAGCAGGATTACAGGGATAGGCGACGAGCAGTACTTC. This sequence encodes CASRITGIGDEQYF. This chain connects TRBV28 to TRBJ2-7, with a weak D call TRBD1 (6 bases). Germline V gene sequence: CDR1 MDHEN, CDR2 SYDVKM. The ends were cut back, 6 bases at V and 5 bases at J, with 17 bases in the middle. CDR3 size: 14 residues. The whole variable domain, remainder taken from reference TRBV28 and TRBJ2-7, is DVKVTQSSRYLVKRTGEKVFLECVQDMDHENMFWYRQDPGLGLRLIYFSYDVKMKEKGDIPEGYSVSREKKERFSLILESASTNQTSMYLCASRITGIGDEQYFGPGTRLTVT.